Shown below are 30 T cell receptor beta chains from a single sample sequenced in a study of blood T cell repertoires in COVID-19. The data were produced by immunoSEQ multiplex PCR, yet TCRdb's version contains in-frame clones alone and is incomplete. The sample has about 34,000 clones, 60% to 80% seen once. Sequencing was carried out using peripheral blood. All receptors come from a woman in her sixties or seventies with acute or convalescent COVID-19.

V and J are TRBV2 and TRBJ1-5, with 7 nucleotides matching TRBD1. Germline V lookup: CDR1 SNHLY, CDR2 FYNNEI. J gave up 7 bases and V 1 base, and 7 bases lay outside the gene matches. The CDR3 length is 15 residues. The CDR3 DNA follows: TGTGCCAGCAGTGAAGGGTCAGGGGGATGGCAGCCCCAGCATTTT. It encodes CASSEGSGGWQPQHF. Supplemented by reference TRBV2 and TRBJ1-5, the full variable domain reads EPEVTQTPSHQVTQMGQEVILRCVPISNHLYFYWYRQILGQKVEFLVSFYNNEISEKSEIFDDQFSVERPDGSNFTLKIRSTKLEDSAMYFCASSEGSGGWQPQHFGDGTRLSIL.

The rearrangement joins TRBV30 to TRBJ1-1, with 9 bases fitting TRBD1. Germline V gene sequence: CDR1 GTSNPN, CDR2 SVGIG (reference sequence). The CDR3 has 13 amino acids. The V gene end was trimmed by 0 bases and the J gene end by 4 bases; junction bases not matched to a gene: 0. Written as DNA, the CDR3 is TGTGCCTGGAGTGTACAGGGGGCCACTGAAGCTTTCTTT. It codes for CAWSVQGATEAFF. The full variable domain, in which reference TRBV30 and TRBJ1-1 provide the parts outside the CDR3, is SQTIHQWPATLVQPVGSPLSLECTVEGTSNPNLYWYRQAAGRGLQLLFYSVGIGQISSEVPQNLSASRPQDRQFILSSKKLLLSDSGFYLCAWSVQGATEAFFGQGTRLTVV.

In its sample, this clone was seen once. V gene TRBV27 combines with J gene TRBJ1-6; TRBD1 matches at 9 bases. The junction had 6 bases not matched to a gene; V was cut back by 2 bases and J by 10 bases. Per germline, CDR1 MNHEY and CDR2 SMNVEV (reference sequence). The CDR3 consists of 15 residues. This CDR3 is CASSLHRGQRSPLHF. In nucleotides, the CDR3 is TGTGCCAGCAGTTTACACAGGGGGCAAAGATCACCCCTCCACTTT.

The chain recombines TRBV5-6 with TRBJ1-2; D might be TRBD1 (5 bases). Germline CDR1 SGHDT, CDR2 YYEEEE. The germline V and J ends were trimmed by 4 bases and 0 bases, with 10 bases remaining between them. The length of the CDR3 is 14 residues. The CDR3 nucleotides read TGTGCCAGCAGCCCAGGGCAGACTAACTATGGCTACACCTTC. It is translated as CASSPGQTNYGYTF. Together with reference TRBV5-6 and TRBJ1-2, the CDR3 gives the full variable domain: DAGVTQSPTHLIKTRGQQVTLRCSPKSGHDTVSWYQQALGQGPQFIFQYYEEEERQRGNFPDRFSGHQFPNYSSELNVNALLLGDSALYLCASSPGQTNYGYTFGSGTRLTVV.

V is TRBV4-2 and J is TRBJ2-2; D is unclear. Germline V gene data show CDR1 as LGHNA and CDR2 as YNFKEQ. The CDR3 contains 14 residues. Trimming pared 1 base from V and 4 bases from J, leaving 7 bases between. For the CDR3, the DNA is TGTGCCAGCAGCCAAGGTCTACTCACCGGGGAGCTGTTTTTT. Amino acids: CASSQGLLTGELFF.

V gene TRBV7-9 combines with J gene TRBJ1-2; 9 bases are shared with TRBD1. Germline V lookup: CDR1 SEHNR, CDR2 FQNEAQ (reference sequence). Germline trimming cut 6 bases from V and 4 bases from J; bases unmatched to any gene: 15. This CDR3 is 17 amino acids long. CDR3: CASRLSRDREALYGYTF. As DNA, the CDR3 is TGTGCCAGCAGGTTAAGCCGGGACAGGGAAGCCCTCTATGGCTACACCTTC.

This clone was picked up a small number of times. The CDR3 region is CATSDLSQGAGELFF. CDR3 nucleotides: TGTGCCACCAGTGATTTGTCACAGGGGGCCGGGGAGCTGTTTTTT. The chain recombines TRBV24-1 with TRBJ2-2, with 8 bases matching TRBD1. The CDR3 has 15 amino acids. The ends lost 0 bases at V and 6 bases at J; junction bases unmatched: 2. Germline V gives CDR1 KGHDR, CDR2 SFDVKD.

The rearrangement joins TRBV6-5 to TRBJ1-4; 7 bases are a match to TRBD1. Losses at the gene ends were 7 bases for V and 8 bases for J; bases not matched to a gene: 10. The CDR3 has 14 amino acids. Germline V lookup: CDR1 MNHEY, CDR2 SVGAGI. The CDR3 DNA reads TGTGCCAGCACCAGGGGGGCGCCGGTAGAAAAACTGTTTTTT. Translation gives CASTRGAPVEKLFF.

The V call is TRBV28, the J call TRBJ1-2, with 7 bases lining up with TRBD1. The CDR3 has 14 residues. V lost 6 bases and J lost 8; bases outside the gene matches: 12. The germline V gene has CDR1 MDHEN and CDR2 SYDVKM. The CDR3: CASSPSGQARGYTF. Here the CDR3 DNA reads TGTGCCAGCAGCCCCTCAGGACAGGCTCGGGGCTACACCTTC.

The chain uses TRBV29-1 and TRBJ2-1; TRBD2 matches 9 bases. CDR1 is SQVTM, CDR2 ANQGSEA, per germline. Trimming removed 7 bases from V and 4 bases from J; junction bases left unmatched: 11. The CDR3 consists of 15 residues. The CDR3: CSGAPTSGQYNEQFF. The CDR3 coding sequence is TGCAGCGGCGCCCCGACTAGCGGACAATACAATGAGCAGTTCTTC.

For this clone: A single base separates this from a much larger clone, so it may be a read error. The chain employs TRBV12-3 or TRBV12-4 and TRBJ1-5, with D unclear. V shed 1 base and J shed 6 bases, with 4 bases lying between them. The CDR3 length is 12 residues. In nucleotides, the CDR3 is TGTGCCAGCAGTTTAGACGGTCAGCCCCAGCATTTT. Its protein product is CASSLDGQPQHF.

The V and J genes are TRBV29-1 and TRBJ1-1; the match to TRBD1 covers 7 bases. Germline V gene sequence: CDR1 SQVTM, CDR2 ANQGSEA. The V segment lost 7 bases and the J segment 4 bases; nucleotides outside the gene matches: 9. CDR3 length: 13 residues. CDR3 amino acids: CSGGRTGATEAFF. The CDR3 DNA sequence: TGCAGCGGCGGACGCACAGGGGCCACTGAAGCTTTCTTT.

The chain employs TRBV14 and TRBJ1-6, with 9 bases fitting TRBD1. J was trimmed by 6 bases and V by 1 base; bases with no gene match: 16. This CDR3 has 20 amino acids. Germline V CDR1 and CDR2: SGHDN, FVKESK. CDR3 in amino acids: CASSQGPGQGSPVINSPLHF. In DNA form, the CDR3 reads TGTGCCAGCAGCCAAGGTCCGGGACAGGGTTCCCCGGTGATTAATTCACCCCTCCACTTT.

The chain combines TRBV3-1 (or the pseudogene TRBV3-2) with TRBJ1-1, with D possibly matching TRBD1 (5 bases). Trimming cost V 6 bases and J 1 base, with 12 bases left between them. Germline values: CDR1 LGHDT, CDR2 YNNKEL (reference sequence). The CDR3 contains 14 residues. CDR3 region: CASRPTDRNTEAFF. CDR3 nucleotides: TGTGCCAGCAGACCGACTGACAGGAACACTGAAGCTTTCTTT.

On this clone: One end of the junction is discordant with germline, which a read error may explain. This sequence joins TRBV6-1 and TRBJ2-5; TRBD2 matches 9 bases. CDR1 MNHNS and CDR2 SASEGT come from the germline V gene. The CDR3 is 17 amino acids. The CDR3 nucleotides read TGTGCCAGCAGTGACCAATTTAGCGGGAGTGTAAGAGAGTCCCAGTACTTC. Its protein product is CASSDQFSGSVRESQYF.

The chain has TRBV11-3 and TRBJ2-7, with D possibly matching TRBD1 (7 bases). The germline V gene encodes CDR1 SGHNT and CDR2 YENEEA. With 5 bases removed from V and 6 bases from J, the gap between germline ends came to 11 bases. The CDR3 loop spans 12 amino acids. This chain's CDR3 is CASSTQGGEQYF. CDR3 DNA sequence: TGTGCCAGCAGCACCCAGGGGGGCGAGCAGTACTTC.

The chain links TRBV2 to TRBJ2-2; 9 bases map to TRBD1. CDR3 length equals 14 residues. CDR1 and CDR2 from the germline V gene are SNHLY and FYNNEI. V shed 6 bases, J shed 7 bases, and the junction held 6 bases outside the gene matches. The CDR3 DNA sequence: TGTGCCAGCAGCAAGGACAGGGGACACGGGGAGCTGTTTTTT. Translated: CASSKDRGHGELFF. Complete variable domain (other parts from reference TRBV2 and TRBJ2-2): EPEVTQTPSHQVTQMGQEVILRCVPISNHLYFYWYRQILGQKVEFLVSFYNNEISEKSEIFDDQFSVERPDGSNFTLKIRSTKLEDSAMYFCASSKDRGHGELFFGEGSRLTVL.

This rearrangement joins TRBV29-1 to TRBJ1-1; D call uncertain. The germline V gene has CDR1 SQVTM and CDR2 ANQGSEA. V lost 5 bases and J lost 3, with 10 bases in between. The CDR3 covers 12 residues. CDR3 amino acids: CSVSVSDTEAFF. The CDR3, as DNA: TGCAGCGTTTCGGTAAGCGACACTGAAGCTTTCTTT.

This clone was detected a few times. The V and J genes are TRBV24-1 and TRBJ2-1; a possible D gene is TRBD2 (5 bases). The germline V gene encodes CDR1 KGHDR and CDR2 SFDVKD. There are 14 residues in the CDR3. V shed 6 bases and J shed 6 bases, with 14 bases lying between them. DNA for the CDR3: TGTGCCACCAGTACTCCGGGATCGGTCAATGAGCAGTTCTTC. It yields the protein CATSTPGSVNEQFF.

CDR3 sequence (DNA): TGTGCCAGCAGCTTATTAACCGGGACTAGCGGCCCCTACGAGCAGTACTTC. It is translated as CASSLLTGTSGPYEQYF. The chain is built from TRBV11-2 and TRBJ2-7, with 11 bases fitting TRBD2. This CDR3 contains 17 residues. Germline CDR1 and CDR2: SGHAT and FQNNGV. The V and J ends lost 2 bases and 2 bases, in that order; junction bases with no gene match: 8.

The chain joins TRBV11-3 to TRBJ2-1; 7 bases map to TRBD2. This CDR3 is 16 amino acids long. Looked up from germline, CDR1 is SGHNT and CDR2 is YENEEA. The V segment lost 0 bases and the J segment 5 bases; nucleotides outside the gene matches: 7. The CDR3 loop is CASSLDGGGGNNEQFF. CDR3 in DNA: TGTGCCAGCAGCTTAGACGGCGGGGGAGGCAACAATGAGCAGTTCTTC.

The chain joins TRBV7-3 to TRBJ1-1, with TRBD1 matching 8 bases. The CDR3 is 14 amino acids. Germline-derived CDR1 and CDR2 are SGHTA and FQGTGA. Losses at the gene ends were 5 bases for V and 2 bases for J; bases not matched to a gene: 4. In DNA form, the CDR3 reads TGTGCCAGCAGCCAATCAGGGGGCAACACTGAAGCTTTCTTT. Its translation is CASSQSGGNTEAFF.

A remark on this clone: Additional DNA sequences in this sample encode the identical CDR3. V gene TRBV10-2 combines with J gene TRBJ1-2; D uncertain. The CDR3 runs to 12 residues. From germline, CDR1 is WSHSY and CDR2 SAAADI. V was trimmed by 0 bases and J by 8 bases, leaving 7 bases between them. The CDR3 nucleotides are TGCGCCAGCAGTGAGTCGGGCGGGGGCTACACCTTC. Encoded protein: CASSESGGGYTF.

The CDR3 nucleotides read TGTGCCACCAGCAGCGGGACAGGGGGACGCAATCAGCCCCAGCATTTT. Protein: CATSSGTGGRNQPQHF. This chain uses TRBV15 with TRBJ1-5; 11 nucleotides align to TRBD1. The CDR3 totals 16 residues. V shed 3 bases, J shed 2 bases, and the junction held 3 bases outside the gene matches. The germline gives CDR1 LNHNV, CDR2 YYDKDF (reference sequence).

The chain links TRBV5-6 to TRBJ2-5; TRBD2 matches at 10 bases. CDR3 length equals 16 residues. In germline, CDR1 is SGHDT, CDR2 YYEEEE. J lost 5 bases, V lost 3 bases, and 10 bases had no gene match. Written as DNA, the CDR3 is TGTGCCAGCAGCTCACAAGCGGGGGGGCCCTGGGAGACCCAGTACTTC. Translation gives CASSSQAGGPWETQYF. Combining the CDR3 with reference TRBV5-6 and TRBJ2-5 gives the whole variable domain DAGVTQSPTHLIKTRGQQVTLRCSPKSGHDTVSWYQQALGQGPQFIFQYYEEEERQRGNFPDRFSGHQFPNYSSELNVNALLLGDSALYLCASSSQAGGPWETQYFGPGTRLLVL.

This clone was counted a few times. This chain connects TRBV7-6 to TRBJ2-7; 8 bases fit TRBD1. CDR3 length: 15 residues. Trimming at V came to 5 bases and at J to 0 bases, leaving 6 bases not matched to a gene. Germline lookup yields CDR1 SGHVS and CDR2 FNYEAQ. The CDR3 nucleotides read TGTGCCAGCAGCCCCCGGACAGGGAACTCCTACGAGCAGTACTTC. Amino acid sequence: CASSPRTGNSYEQYF.

This chain connects TRBV29-1 to TRBJ1-3, with 8 bases fitting TRBD1. Germline V gives CDR1 SQVTM, CDR2 ANQGSEA. Trimming cost V 6 bases and J 3 bases; bases outside gene matches: 4. The CDR3 runs 13 residues. This chain's CDR3 is CSVRGQDGNTIYF. DNA for the CDR3: TGCAGCGTCAGGGGGCAGGATGGAAACACCATATATTTT.

The chain links TRBV5-4 to TRBJ2-7, with 12 bases fitting TRBD1. The CDR3 is 14 residues long. V trimming: 3 bases; J trimming: 7 bases; junction bases outside the gene matches: 5. The germline gives CDR1 SGHNT, CDR2 YYREEE (reference sequence). The CDR3 DNA follows: TGTGCCAGCAGCTCCCGGGACAGGGGGCGTGAGCAGTACTTC. It is translated as CASSSRDRGREQYF.

The chain is built from TRBV6-2 or TRBV6-3 and TRBJ2-7, with 10 bases identical to TRBD1. Germline-derived CDR1 and CDR2 are MNHEY and SVGEGT. The J segment lost 2 bases and the V segment lost 5 bases, leaving 6 bases of the junction unmatched. The CDR3 consists of 15 residues. The CDR3 coding sequence is TGTGCCAGCAGTGAGGAGACAGGGGGCACCTACGAGCAGTACTTC. Translating it yields CASSEETGGTYEQYF.

The chain employs TRBV6-5 and TRBJ2-2; a weak D match, TRBD1 (7 bases). CDR1 MNHEY and CDR2 SVGAGI come from the germline V gene. The CDR3 is made up of 13 amino acids. V lost 6 bases and J 6 bases, leaving 11 bases between the germline ends. The CDR3 protein is CASRFRGAGELFF. CDR3 DNA: TGTGCCAGCAGATTCAGGGGGGCCGGGGAGCTGTTTTTT.